This TCR beta chain was recorded in a study of regulatory T cells in long-lasting Graves disease (dated by TCRdb to the early 2020s). In the study overall: Persistent Graves' disease was defined as antithyroid drug treatment for over 5 years with persistently positive TSH receptor autoantibodies. Persistent Graves' disease patients were compared with newly diagnosed Graves' disease patients by peripheral blood TCR sequencing and RNA sequencing. The study was registered as a clinical trial and conducted in China. A total of approximately 35 samples were covered by TCR sequencing, comprising approximately 13 persistent and around 20 newly diagnosed Graves' disease patients. Persistent Graves' disease patients in the clinical cohort had taken antithyroid drugs for approximately 10 years on average.

The time point label, read with the paper, signifies: persistent/refractory GD, antithyroid drugs over 5 years with positive TRAb. For both TCR sequencing and RNA sequencing, RNA was extracted from PBMCs in TRIzol. The diagnosis of Graves' disease was made according to American Thyroid Association guidelines. Patients were recruited from an endocrinology department in Xi'an, China. Each patient gave about 9.1 milliliters of peripheral blood, collected in an EDTA anticoagulant tube. PBMCs were isolated by Ficoll Paque Plus density gradient separation without further T cell sorting. An Agilent 2100 Bioanalyzer and agarose gel were used to assess RNA quality, and a NanoDrop 2000 was used to measure RNA concentration. Reading the germline V gene gives CDR1 SQVTM and CDR2 ANQGSEA. Cut back by 6 bases and 3 bases, the V and J ends lie 12 bases apart. The CDR3 goes from the cysteine to the phenylalanine over 12 residues. The entry retains the CDR3 DNA only, 36 bases that are in frame from base 1.

Libraries were prepared through multiplex PCR. Instrument on record: Illumina HiSeq 4000. TCR beta libraries were built with iRepertoire HTBI primers and Arm-PCR amplification of CDR3 regions. PCR products were gel purified before sequencing. Processing in the source paper ran as follows. Gene usage analysis of CDR3 amino acid clonotypes used the roughly 60 TRBV and 14 TRBJ segments found across samples. Filtered high-quality paired reads were merged into contigs using COPE and FqMerger. BLAST was used to align contigs to IMGT TRBV, TRBD and TRBJ reference genes, with CDR3 defined following IMGT. Any clonotype with a frequency above 0.1% was counted as a highly expanded clone. Shannon entropy was used to measure repertoire diversity, and the Gini coefficient was used to measure V-J evenness. A clonotype found in more than one individual was treated as public. TCRdb cleaned the public reads at Q25 with fastp, built clones with MiXCR and kept in-frame beta chains. Under each unique CDR3 protein, matching rows form one entry showing the most common genes and DNA. In this record, the V and J calls reflect TCRdb's handling and not the investigators' own analysis. This sample has about 470,000 distinct CDR3 sequences in its table, and roughly 21% of those were observed once. The ten largest clones add up to roughly 7% of the sample.

Overall study results and their limits: Persistent Graves' disease patients showed lower TCR Shannon entropy and fewer highly expanded clones than newly diagnosed patients, suggesting clonal expansion. More public clonotypes were shared among persistent patients (more than 2,500) than among newly diagnosed patients (966). Because the primary lesion, thyroid tissue, could not be accessed, the study looked at peripheral blood alone. Sequencing and analysis were restricted to the TCR beta chain. TRBV28, TRBJ1-2 and TRBJ2-5 were preferentially used in persistent disease, while TRBV20-1 and TRBJ2-1 were favored in newly diagnosed disease. The authors noted that the small sample size was a limitation that may lower accuracy.

As concerns this clonotype: The clone's antigen remains unknown. One base away there is no much larger clone; base qualities are not given.

The chain employs TRBV29-1 and TRBJ2-7; the D segment cannot be called with confidence. The source of this sequence is a female donor with Graves disease. The sample consisted of peripheral blood mononuclear cells (PBMCs), taken when the disease was refractory, from a patient treated with antithyroid drugs. The CDR3 protein sequence reads: CSVGPAGYEQYF. The DNA sequence is TGCAGCGTCGGCCCCGCTGGCTACGAGCAGTACTTC.